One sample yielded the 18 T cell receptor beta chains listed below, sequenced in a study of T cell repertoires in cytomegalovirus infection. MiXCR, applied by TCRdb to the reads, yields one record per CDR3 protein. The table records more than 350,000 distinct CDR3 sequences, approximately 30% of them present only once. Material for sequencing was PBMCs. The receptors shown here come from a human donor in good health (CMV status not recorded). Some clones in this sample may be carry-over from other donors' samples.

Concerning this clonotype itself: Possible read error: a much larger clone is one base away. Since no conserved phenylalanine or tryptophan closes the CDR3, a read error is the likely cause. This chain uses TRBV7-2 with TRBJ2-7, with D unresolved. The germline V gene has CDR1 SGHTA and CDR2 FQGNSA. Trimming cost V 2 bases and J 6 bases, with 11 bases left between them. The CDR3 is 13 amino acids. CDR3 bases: TGTGCCAGCAGCTTATCCCCGGGTCTCGAGCAGTACTTA. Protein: CASSLSPGLEQYL.

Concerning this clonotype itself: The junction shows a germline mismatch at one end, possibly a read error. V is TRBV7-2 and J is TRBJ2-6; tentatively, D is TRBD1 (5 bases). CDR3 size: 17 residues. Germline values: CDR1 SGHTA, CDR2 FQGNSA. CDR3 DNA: TGTGCCAGCAACACCGGGTGGCTCTCCTCTGGGGCCAACGGCCTGCCTTTC. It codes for CASNTGWLSSGANGLPF. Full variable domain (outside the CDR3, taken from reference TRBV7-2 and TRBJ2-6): GAGVSQSPSNKVTEKGKDVELRCDPISGHTALYWYRQSLGQGLEFLIYFQGNSAPDKSGLPSDRFSAERTGGSVSTLTIQRTQQEDSAVYLCASNTGWLSSGANGLPFGAGSRLTVL.

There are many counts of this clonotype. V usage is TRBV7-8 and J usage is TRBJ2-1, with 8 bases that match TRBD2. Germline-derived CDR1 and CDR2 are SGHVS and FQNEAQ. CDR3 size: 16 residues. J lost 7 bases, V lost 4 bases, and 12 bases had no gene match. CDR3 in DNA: TGTGCCAGCAGCTCGGTAGCGGGGAGGATGGGAAATGAGCAGTTCTTC. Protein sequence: CASSSVAGRMGNEQFF.

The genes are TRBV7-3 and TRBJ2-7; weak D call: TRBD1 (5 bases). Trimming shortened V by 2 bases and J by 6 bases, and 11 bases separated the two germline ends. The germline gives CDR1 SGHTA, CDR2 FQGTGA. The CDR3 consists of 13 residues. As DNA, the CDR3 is TGTGCCAGCAGCTTAGACCCAGGGCGCGAGCAGTACTTC. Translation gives CASSLDPGREQYF.

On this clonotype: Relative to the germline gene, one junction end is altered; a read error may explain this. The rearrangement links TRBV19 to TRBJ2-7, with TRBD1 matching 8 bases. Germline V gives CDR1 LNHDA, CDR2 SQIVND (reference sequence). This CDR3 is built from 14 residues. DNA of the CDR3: TGTGCCAGTAGTTCCGGACAGGGAACTTACGAGCATTACTTC. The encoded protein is CASSSGQGTYEHYF.

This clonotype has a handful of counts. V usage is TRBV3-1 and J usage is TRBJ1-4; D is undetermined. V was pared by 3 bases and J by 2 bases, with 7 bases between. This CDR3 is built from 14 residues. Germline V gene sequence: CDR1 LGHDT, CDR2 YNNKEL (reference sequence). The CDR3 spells CASSQGITNEKLFF. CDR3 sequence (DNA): TGTGCCAGCAGCCAGGGAATCACTAATGAAAAACTGTTTTTT.

As DNA, the CDR3 is TGTGCCAGCAGTTGCTTCCATTCCGAGGGCAGTTTTGAGACCCAGTACTTC. This sequence encodes CASSCFHSEGSFETQYF. The rearrangement links TRBV6-8 to TRBJ2-5; D perhaps matches TRBD2 (5 bases). Germline V gene data show CDR1 as MNHGY and CDR2 as SAAAGT. V lost 4 bases to trimming and J lost 5 bases, with 23 bases between them. There are 17 residues in the CDR3.

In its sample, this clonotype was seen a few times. This chain's CDR3 is CASSSGTTWDTQYF. The CDR3 nucleotides read TGTGCCAGCAGTTCCGGGACTACTTGGGATACGCAGTATTTT. The rearrangement joins TRBV7-2 to TRBJ2-3; 7 nucleotides match TRBD2. The CDR3 extends over 14 amino acids. J was trimmed by 6 bases and V by 6 bases; bases with no gene match: 9. Germline V gene lookup returns CDR1 SGHTA and CDR2 FQGNSA.

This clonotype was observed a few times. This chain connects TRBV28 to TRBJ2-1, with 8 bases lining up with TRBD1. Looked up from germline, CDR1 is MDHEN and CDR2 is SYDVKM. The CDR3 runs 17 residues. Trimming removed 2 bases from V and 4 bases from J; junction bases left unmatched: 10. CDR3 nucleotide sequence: TGTGCCAGCAGTTTAGGGACAGGATGGCCTGGGTACAATGAGCAGTTCTTC. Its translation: CASSLGTGWPGYNEQFF.

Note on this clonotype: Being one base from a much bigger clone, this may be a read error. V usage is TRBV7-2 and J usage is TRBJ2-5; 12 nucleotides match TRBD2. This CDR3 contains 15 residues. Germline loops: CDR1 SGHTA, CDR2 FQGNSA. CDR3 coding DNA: TGTGCCAGCAGCTCCCAGACTAGCGGGGGTGAGACCAAGTACTTC. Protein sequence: CASSSQTSGGETKYF.

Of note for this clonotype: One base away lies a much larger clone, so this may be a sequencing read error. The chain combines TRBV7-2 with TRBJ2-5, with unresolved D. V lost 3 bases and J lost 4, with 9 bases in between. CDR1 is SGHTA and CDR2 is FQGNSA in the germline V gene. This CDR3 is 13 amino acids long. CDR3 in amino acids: CASSFDTRETQYF. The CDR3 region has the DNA TGTGCCAGCAGCTTCGATACAAGAGAGACCCAGTACTTC.

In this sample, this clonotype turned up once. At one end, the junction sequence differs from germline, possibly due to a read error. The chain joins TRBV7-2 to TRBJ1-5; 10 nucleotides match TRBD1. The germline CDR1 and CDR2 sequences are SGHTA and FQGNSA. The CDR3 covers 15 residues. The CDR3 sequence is CASSAPGTGVQPQPF. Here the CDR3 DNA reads TGTGCCAGCAGCGCGCCCGGGACAGGGGTTCAGCCCCAGCCTTTT.

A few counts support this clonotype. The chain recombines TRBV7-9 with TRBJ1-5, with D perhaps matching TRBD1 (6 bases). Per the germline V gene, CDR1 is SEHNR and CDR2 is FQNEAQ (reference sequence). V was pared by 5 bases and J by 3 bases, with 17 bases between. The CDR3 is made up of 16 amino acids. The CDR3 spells CASSLHRGAFNQPQHF. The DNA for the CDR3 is TGTGCCAGCAGCCTCCATAGGGGGGCTTTCAATCAGCCCCAGCATTTT. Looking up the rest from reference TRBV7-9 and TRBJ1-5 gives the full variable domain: DTGVSQNPRHKITKRGQNVTFRCDPISEHNRLYWYRQTLGQGPEFLTYFQNEAQLEKSRLLSDRFSAERPKGSFSTLEIQRTEQGDSAMYLCASSLHRGAFNQPQHFGDGTRLSIL.

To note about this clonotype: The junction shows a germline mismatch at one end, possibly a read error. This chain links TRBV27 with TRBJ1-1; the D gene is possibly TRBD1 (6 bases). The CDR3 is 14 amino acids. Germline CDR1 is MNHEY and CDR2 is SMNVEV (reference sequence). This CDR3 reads CASRYVGGHTEAFF. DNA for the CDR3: TGTGCAAGCAGATACGTCGGGGGCCACACTGAAGCTTTCTTT.

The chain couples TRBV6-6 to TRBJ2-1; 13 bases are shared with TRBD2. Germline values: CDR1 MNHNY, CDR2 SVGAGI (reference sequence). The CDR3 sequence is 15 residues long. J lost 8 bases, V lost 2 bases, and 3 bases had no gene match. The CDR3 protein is CASSYTSGGADEQFF. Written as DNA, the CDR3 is TGTGCCAGCAGTTACACTAGCGGGGGGGCGGATGAGCAGTTCTTC.

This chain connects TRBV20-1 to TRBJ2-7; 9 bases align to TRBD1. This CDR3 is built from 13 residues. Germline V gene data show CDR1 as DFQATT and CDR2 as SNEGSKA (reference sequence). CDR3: CILKDRGNYEQYF. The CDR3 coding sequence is TGCATACTTAAGGACAGGGGAAACTACGAGCAGTACTTC.

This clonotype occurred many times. As DNA, the CDR3 is TGTGCCAGCAGCTTCCAGCGGCGGGGGGGCGGGGAGACCCAGTACTTC. Its protein is CASSFQRRGGGETQYF. The chain is built from TRBV7-2 and TRBJ2-5; 9 positions agree with TRBD2. The germline V gene has CDR1 SGHTA and CDR2 FQGNSA. J gave up 5 bases and V 3 bases, and 10 bases lay outside the gene matches. The CDR3 has 16 amino acids. The variable domain in full, completed from reference TRBV7-2 and TRBJ2-5, reads GAGVSQSPSNKVTEKGKDVELRCDPISGHTALYWYRQSLGQGLEFLIYFQGNSAPDKSGLPSDRFSAERTGGSVSTLTIQRTQQEDSAVYLCASSFQRRGGGETQYFGPGTRLLVL.

CDR3 sequence (DNA): TGTGCCAGCAGTTACTCTAGCGGACAGGGGGTCTATGGCTACACCTTC. It translates to CASSYSSGQGVYGYTF. The J gene is TRBJ1-2, the V gene TRBV6-6; 10 bases map to TRBD1. Trimming removed 0 bases from V and 4 bases from J; junction bases left unmatched: 5. The CDR3 sequence is 16 residues long. Germline CDR1 reads MNHNY; CDR2 reads SVGAGI (reference sequence).